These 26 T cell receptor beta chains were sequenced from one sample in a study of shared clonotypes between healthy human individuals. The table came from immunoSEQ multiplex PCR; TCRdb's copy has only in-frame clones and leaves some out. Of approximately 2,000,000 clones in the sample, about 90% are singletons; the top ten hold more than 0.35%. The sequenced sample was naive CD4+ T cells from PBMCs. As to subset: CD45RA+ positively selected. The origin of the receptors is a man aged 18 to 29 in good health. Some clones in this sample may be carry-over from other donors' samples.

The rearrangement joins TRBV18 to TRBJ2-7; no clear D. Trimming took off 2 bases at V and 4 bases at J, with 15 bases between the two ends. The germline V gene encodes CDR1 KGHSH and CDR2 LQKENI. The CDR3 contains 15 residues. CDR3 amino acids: CASSPGQPLSYEQYF. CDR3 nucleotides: TGTGCCAGCTCACCAGGCCAGCCCCTGTCGTACGAGCAGTACTTC.

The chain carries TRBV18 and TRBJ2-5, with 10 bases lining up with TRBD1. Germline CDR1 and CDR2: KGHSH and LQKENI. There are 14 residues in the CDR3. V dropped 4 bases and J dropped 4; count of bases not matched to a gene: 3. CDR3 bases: TGTGCCAGCTCACTGCGACAGGGGGCAGAGACCCAGTACTTC. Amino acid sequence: CASSLRQGAETQYF.

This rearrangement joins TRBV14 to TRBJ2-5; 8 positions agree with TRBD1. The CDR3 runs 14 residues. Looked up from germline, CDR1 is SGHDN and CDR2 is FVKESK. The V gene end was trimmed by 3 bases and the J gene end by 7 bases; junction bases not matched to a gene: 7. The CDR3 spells CASSHRTGRRTQYF. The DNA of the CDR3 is TGTGCCAGCAGCCATAGGACAGGGAGGCGGACCCAGTACTTC.

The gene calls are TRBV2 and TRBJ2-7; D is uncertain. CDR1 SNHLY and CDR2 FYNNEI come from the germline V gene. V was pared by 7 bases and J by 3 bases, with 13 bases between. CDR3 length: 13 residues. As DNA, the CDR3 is TGTGCCAGCACCCCTCTCTCCGACTACGAGCAGTACTTC. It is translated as CASTPLSDYEQYF. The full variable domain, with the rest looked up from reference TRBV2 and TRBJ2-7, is EPEVTQTPSHQVTQMGQEVILRCVPISNHLYFYWYRQILGQKVEFLVSFYNNEISEKSEIFDDQFSVERPDGSNFTLKIRSTKLEDSAMYFCASTPLSDYEQYFGPGTRLTVT.

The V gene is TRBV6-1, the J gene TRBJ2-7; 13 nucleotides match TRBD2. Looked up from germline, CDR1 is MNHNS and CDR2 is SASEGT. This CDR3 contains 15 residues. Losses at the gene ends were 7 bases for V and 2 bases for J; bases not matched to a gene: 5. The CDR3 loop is CASNPGTSGAYEQYF. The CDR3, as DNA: TGTGCCAGCAACCCCGGGACTAGCGGGGCCTACGAGCAGTACTTC.

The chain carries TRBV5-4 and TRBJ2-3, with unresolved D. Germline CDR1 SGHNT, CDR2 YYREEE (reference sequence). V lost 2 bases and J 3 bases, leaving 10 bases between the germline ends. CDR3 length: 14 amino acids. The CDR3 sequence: CASSFGLDTDTQYF. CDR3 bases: TGTGCCAGCAGCTTTGGCCTAGATACAGATACGCAGTATTTT.

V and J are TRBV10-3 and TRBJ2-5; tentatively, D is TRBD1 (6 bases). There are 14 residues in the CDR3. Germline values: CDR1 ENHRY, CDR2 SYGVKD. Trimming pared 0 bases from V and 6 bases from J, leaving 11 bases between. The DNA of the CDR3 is TGTGCCATCAGTGAGTCGTTAGGGGGAAAGACCCAGTACTTC. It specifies CAISESLGGKTQYF.

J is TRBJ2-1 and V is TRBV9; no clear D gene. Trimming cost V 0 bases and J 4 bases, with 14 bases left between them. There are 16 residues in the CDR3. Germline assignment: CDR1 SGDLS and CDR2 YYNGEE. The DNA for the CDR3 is TGTGCCAGCAGCGTAGATTCTTACAAGGGTTACAATGAGCAGTTCTTC. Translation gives CASSVDSYKGYNEQFF.

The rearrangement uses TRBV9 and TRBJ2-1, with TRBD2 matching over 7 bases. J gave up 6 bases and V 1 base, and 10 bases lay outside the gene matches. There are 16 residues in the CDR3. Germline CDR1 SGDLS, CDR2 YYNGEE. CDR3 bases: TGTGCCAGCAGCGTATTGAGACTAGCATCCCCCAATGAGCAGTTCTTC. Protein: CASSVLRLASPNEQFF.

CDR3 bases: TGCGCCAGCAGCTTGATAGCTAGCGGGAGCCTAGGGAACGGGGAGCTGTTTTTT. Translation: CASSLIASGSLGNGELFF. The gene calls are TRBV5-1 and TRBJ2-2, with 10 bases matching TRBD2. Trimming took 1 base from V and 7 from J; bases not matched to a gene: 13. The length of the CDR3 is 18 residues. Germline V gene sequence: CDR1 SGHRS, CDR2 YFSETQ.

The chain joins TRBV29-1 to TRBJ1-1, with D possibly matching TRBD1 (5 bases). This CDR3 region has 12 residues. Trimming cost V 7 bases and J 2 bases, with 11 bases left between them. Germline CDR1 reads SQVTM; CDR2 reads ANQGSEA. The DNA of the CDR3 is TGCAGCGCAGCGGGGGGAAACACTGAAGCTTTCTTT. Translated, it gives CSAAGGNTEAFF.

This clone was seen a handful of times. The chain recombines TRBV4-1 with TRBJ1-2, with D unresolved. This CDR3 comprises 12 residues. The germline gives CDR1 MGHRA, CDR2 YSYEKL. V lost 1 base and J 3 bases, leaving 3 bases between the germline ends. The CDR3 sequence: CASSQAHYGYTF. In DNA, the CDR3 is TGCGCCAGCAGCCAAGCCCACTATGGCTACACCTTC.

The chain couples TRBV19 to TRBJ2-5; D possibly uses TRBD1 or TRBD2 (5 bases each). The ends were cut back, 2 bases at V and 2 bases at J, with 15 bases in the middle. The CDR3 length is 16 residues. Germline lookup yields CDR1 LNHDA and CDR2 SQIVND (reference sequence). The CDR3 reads CASSINGGDLQETQYF. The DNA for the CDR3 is TGTGCCAGTAGTATAAATGGGGGAGACTTACAAGAGACCCAGTACTTC.

This CDR3 reads CASSPIEGRVQQYF. CDR3 DNA sequence: TGTGCCAGCAGCCCGATCGAGGGTAGAGTTCAGCAGTACTTC. The gene calls are TRBV7-9 and TRBJ2-7, with a weak D call TRBD2 (5 bases). The V gene lost 5 bases and the J gene lost 8 bases, with 19 bases spanning the gap. CDR3 size: 14 residues. Germline assignment: CDR1 SEHNR and CDR2 FQNEAQ (reference sequence).

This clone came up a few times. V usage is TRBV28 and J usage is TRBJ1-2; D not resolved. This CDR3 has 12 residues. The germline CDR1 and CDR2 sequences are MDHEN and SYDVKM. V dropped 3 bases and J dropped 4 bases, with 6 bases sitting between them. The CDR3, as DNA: TGTGCCAGCAGTTTCCCGACCTATGGCTACACCTTC. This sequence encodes CASSFPTYGYTF.

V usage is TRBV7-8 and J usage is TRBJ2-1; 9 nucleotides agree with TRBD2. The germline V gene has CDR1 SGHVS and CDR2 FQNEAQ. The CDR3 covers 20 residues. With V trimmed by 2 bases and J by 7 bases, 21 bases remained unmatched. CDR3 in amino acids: CASSLYRGGRAEAYGNEQFF. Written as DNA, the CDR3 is TGTGCCAGCAGCTTATACCGGGGCGGGAGGGCCGAAGCGTATGGGAATGAGCAGTTCTTC.

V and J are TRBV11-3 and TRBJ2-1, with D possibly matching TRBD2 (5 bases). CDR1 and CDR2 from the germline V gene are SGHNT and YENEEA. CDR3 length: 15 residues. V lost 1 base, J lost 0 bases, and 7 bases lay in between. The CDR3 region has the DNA TGTGCCAGCAGCTTAGGCGGACTCTCCTACAATGAGCAGTTCTTC. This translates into CASSLGGLSYNEQFF.

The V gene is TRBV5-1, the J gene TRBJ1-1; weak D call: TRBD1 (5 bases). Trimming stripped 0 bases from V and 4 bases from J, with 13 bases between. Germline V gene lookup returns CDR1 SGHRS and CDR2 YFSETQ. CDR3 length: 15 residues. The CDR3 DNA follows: TGCGCCAGCAGCTTGGTAGGGGCTCAGGTCACTGAAGCTTTCTTT. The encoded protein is CASSLVGAQVTEAFF.

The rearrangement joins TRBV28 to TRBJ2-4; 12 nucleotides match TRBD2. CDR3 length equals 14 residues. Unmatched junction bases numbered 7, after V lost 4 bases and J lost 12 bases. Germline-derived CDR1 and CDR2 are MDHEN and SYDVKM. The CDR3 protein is CASSSGLAGYTQYF. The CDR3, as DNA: TGTGCCAGCAGTTCAGGACTAGCGGGATACACTCAGTACTTC.

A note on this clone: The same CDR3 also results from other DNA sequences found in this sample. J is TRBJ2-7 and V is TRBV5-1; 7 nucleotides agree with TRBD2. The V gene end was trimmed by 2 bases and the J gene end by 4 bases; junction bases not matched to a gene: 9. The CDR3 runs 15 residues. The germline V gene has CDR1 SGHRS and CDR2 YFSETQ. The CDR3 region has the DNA TGCGCCAGCAGCTTTGGGCTAGCGGACTCATACGAGCAGTACTTC. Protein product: CASSFGLADSYEQYF.

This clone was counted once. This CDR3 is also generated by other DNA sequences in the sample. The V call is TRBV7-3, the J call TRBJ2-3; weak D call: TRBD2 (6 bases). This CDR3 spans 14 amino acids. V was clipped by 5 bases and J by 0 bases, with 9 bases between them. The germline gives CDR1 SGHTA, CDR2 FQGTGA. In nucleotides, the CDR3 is TGTGCCAGCAGCATGGGACTGAGCACAGATACGCAGTATTTT. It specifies CASSMGLSTDTQYF.

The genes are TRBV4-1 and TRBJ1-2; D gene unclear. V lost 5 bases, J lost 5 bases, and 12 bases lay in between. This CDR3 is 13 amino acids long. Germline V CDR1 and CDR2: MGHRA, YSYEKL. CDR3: CASSAPSGYGYTF. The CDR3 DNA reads TGCGCCAGCAGCGCACCTTCGGGGTATGGCTACACCTTC.

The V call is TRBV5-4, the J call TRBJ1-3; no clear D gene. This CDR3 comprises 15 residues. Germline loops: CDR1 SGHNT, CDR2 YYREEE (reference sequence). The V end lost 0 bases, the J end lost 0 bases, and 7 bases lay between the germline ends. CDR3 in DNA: TGTGCCAGCAGCTTGGGGAAGGGCTCTGGAAACACCATATATTTT. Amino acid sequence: CASSLGKGSGNTIYF. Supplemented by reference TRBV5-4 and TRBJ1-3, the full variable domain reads ETGVTQSPTHLIKTRGQQVTLRCSSQSGHNTVSWYQQALGQGPQFIFQYYREEENGRGNFPPRFSGLQFPNYSSELNVNALELDDSALYLCASSLGKGSGNTIYFGEGSWLTVV.

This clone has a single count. CDR3 coding DNA: TGTGCCAGCAGTACGGGACAGGGGGGCTCGGATCAGCCCCAGCATTTT. It codes for CASSTGQGGSDQPQHF. The rearrangement joins TRBV28 to TRBJ1-5; 11 bases align to TRBD1. The junction had 8 bases not matched to a gene; V was cut back by 5 bases and J by 5 bases. This CDR3 comprises 16 residues. CDR1 and CDR2 from the germline V gene are MDHEN and SYDVKM.

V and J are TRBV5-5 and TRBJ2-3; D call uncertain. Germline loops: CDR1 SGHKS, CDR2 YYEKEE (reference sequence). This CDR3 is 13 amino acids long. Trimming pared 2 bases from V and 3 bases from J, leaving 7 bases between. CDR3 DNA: TGTGCCAGCAGCTTAGATCCGACAGATACGCAGTATTTT. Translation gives CASSLDPTDTQYF.

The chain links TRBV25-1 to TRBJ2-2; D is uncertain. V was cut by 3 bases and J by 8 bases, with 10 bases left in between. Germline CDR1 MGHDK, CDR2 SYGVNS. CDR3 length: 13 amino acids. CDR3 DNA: TGTGCCAGCAGTGATCCGTTCGGGGGGGAGCTGTTTTTT. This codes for CASSDPFGGELFF.